This T cell receptor (beta chain) appears in the sequencing data of a study of identifying expanded T cells in peripheral blood (dated by TCRdb to the late 2010s). For the wider study: Technical replicates were generated by sequencing separate aliquots of the same genomic DNA pool, and four replicates were compared pairwise.

Comment on this clone: Its antigen is not yet known. Base qualities are not provided; no much larger clone lies one nucleotide away.

The CDR3 has 15 amino acids, counting the end cysteine and phenylalanine. Only CDR3 DNA remains: 45 bases, in frame from the first base. The immunoSEQ Assay, which relies on bias-controlled multiplex PCR amplification of genomic DNA, was used to profile TCRbeta CDR3 regions. Per the source publication's procedure: To quantify the absolute abundance of each unique TCRbeta CDR3 region, the sequences were collapsed and filtered. Differential abundance was assessed using a binomial (Fisher-equivalent) model and a beta-binomial model in which time-dependent variance fitted from healthy donors was added. Any clone with fewer than 5 combined templates was excluded, and a clone was called differentially abundant if its Benjamini-Hochberg FDR was below 0.01. The form v = (b*log(k)+a)^2 was used to model beta-binomial variance as a function of total template count across the two samples. Held by TCRdb, this immuneACCESS table contains in-frame sequences only and omits some clones. Under half of the omission traces to an unresolved V gene where checked; the cause of the rest is unknown. Clonal size and the V and J genes are those of that table, whereas D and trimming came from the DNA. The sample table records under 95,000 clones; over 75% of these occur just once. The ten largest clones take up roughly 2.8% of the sample.

On the study overall, not on this receptor specifically: Between technical replicates the binomial model flagged approximately 1.2 differentially abundant clones, whereas over around 2 weeks the binomial model flagged about 15 and over roughly 4 weeks around 20. In all healthy donors, the variance in clone template counts between samples taken 2 to 3 weeks apart rose significantly as total template count increased. Both the number of clones called differentially abundant and the false-positive rate were significantly reduced by the beta-binomial model across all healthy-donor time intervals. The authors expected biological variance in healthy repertoires might increase further over much longer intervals such as months to years.

No immune events such as infections were documented for the healthy donors during the collection period. To calibrate time-dependent variance in a beta-binomial model of T-cell clone differential abundance, blood repertoires from healthy donors were used as a training cohort. The training cohort was composed of approximately ten healthy donors, 3 female and 7 male. On average the donors were 43 years old, and their ages spanned 29 to 64 years. Whole blood from each healthy donor was obtained from a commercial supplier and was collected at three time points 2 to 3 weeks apart. For immunosequencing, genomic DNA was extracted from unsorted whole blood.

The sequence derives from a person between 18 and 75 years old in good health. Sequenced material: blood. This receptor chain uses TRBV21-1 and TRBJ2-5. TRBV21-1 is tagged as a pseudogene. The DNA reads as follows: TGTGCCAGCAGCAAATATTTAGAGTTTATTCGGCCCCAGTACTTC. The encoded protein is CASSKYLEFIRPQYF.